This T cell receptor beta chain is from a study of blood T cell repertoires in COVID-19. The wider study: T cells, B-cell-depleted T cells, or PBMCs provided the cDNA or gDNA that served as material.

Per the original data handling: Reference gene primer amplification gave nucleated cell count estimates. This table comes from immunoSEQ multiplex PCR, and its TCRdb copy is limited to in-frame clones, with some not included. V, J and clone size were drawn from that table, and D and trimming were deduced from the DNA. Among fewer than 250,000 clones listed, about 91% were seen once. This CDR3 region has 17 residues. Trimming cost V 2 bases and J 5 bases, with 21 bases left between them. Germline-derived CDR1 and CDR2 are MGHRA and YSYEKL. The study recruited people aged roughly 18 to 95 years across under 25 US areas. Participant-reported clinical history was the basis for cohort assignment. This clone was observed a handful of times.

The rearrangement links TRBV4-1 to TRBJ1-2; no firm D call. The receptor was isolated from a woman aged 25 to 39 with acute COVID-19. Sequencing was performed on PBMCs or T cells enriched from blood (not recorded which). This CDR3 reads CASSQKKSLADLYGYTF. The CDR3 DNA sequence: TGCGCCAGCAGCCAAAAAAAAAGTTTGGCAGACTTGTATGGCTACACCTTC.